Below, 22 T cell receptor beta chains from the same sample are listed, as sequenced in a study of cytomegalovirus exposure and HLA in healthy donors. 60 Vbeta and 13 Jbeta primers were used in PCR. Libraries were prepared by immunoSEQ multiplex PCR; TCRdb keeps only in-frame clonotypes and omits some of them. The repertoire table contains 30,000 to 35,000 clones. The material sequenced was PBMCs. These TCRs come from a woman aged 40-49 years in good health and CMV-seropositive.

The rearrangement joins TRBV6-1 to TRBJ2-7; D is perhaps TRBD2 (6 bases). CDR3 size: 13 residues. V was trimmed by 6 bases and J by 4 bases, leaving 13 bases between them. Germline lookup yields CDR1 MNHNS and CDR2 SASEGT. The CDR3 here is CASRRRETYEQYF. The CDR3 nucleotides are TGTGCCAGCAGGAGACGGGAGACTTACGAGCAGTACTTC.

This sequence joins TRBV5-6 and TRBJ1-2; maybe TRBD1 (5 bases). Germline V gives CDR1 SGHDT, CDR2 YYEEEE. The CDR3 extends over 14 amino acids. The V and J ends lost 0 bases and 7 bases respectively, with 13 bases between them. The DNA for the CDR3 is TGTGCCAGCAGCTTGGTGGCGGGGGGTCTTGGCTACACCTTC. Its translation is CASSLVAGGLGYTF.

V usage is TRBV6-1 and J usage is TRBJ2-5, with D tentatively TRBD2 (5 bases). The CDR3 contains 15 residues. Germline lookup yields CDR1 MNHNS and CDR2 SASEGT. V dropped 0 bases and J dropped 1 base, with 9 bases sitting between them. This CDR3 is CASSEAARVQETQYF. The CDR3 DNA sequence: TGTGCCAGCAGTGAAGCAGCGAGGGTCCAAGAGACCCAGTACTTC.

This sequence joins TRBV28 and TRBJ2-5, with 7 bases that match TRBD1. The CDR3 is 14 residues long. The germline V gene has CDR1 MDHEN and CDR2 SYDVKM. V lost 5 bases and J lost 4; bases outside the gene matches: 7. The CDR3 region has the DNA TGTGCCAGCAGTACAACAGGGGCGTCAGAGACCCAGTACTTC. Protein product: CASSTTGASETQYF. The whole variable domain, filled in from reference TRBV28 and TRBJ2-5, reads DVKVTQSSRYLVKRTGEKVFLECVQDMDHENMFWYRQDPGLGLRLIYFSYDVKMKEKGDIPEGYSVSREKKERFSLILESASTNQTSMYLCASSTTGASETQYFGPGTRLLVL.

The rearrangement uses TRBV7-3 and TRBJ2-7; D is perhaps TRBD2 (6 bases). V lost 5 bases to trimming and J lost 6 bases, with 20 bases between them. The CDR3 totals 15 residues. The germline V gene encodes CDR1 SGHTA and CDR2 FQGTGA. CDR3 sequence reads: CASSLEPLSSVEQYF. The CDR3 DNA follows: TGTGCCAGCAGCCTAGAGCCTCTATCTAGCGTCGAGCAGTACTTC.

This CDR3 is CASSYAGLYEQYF. The CDR3 coding sequence is TGTGCCAGCAGTTATGCAGGCCTCTACGAGCAGTACTTC. The chain employs TRBV27 and TRBJ2-7; D gene unclear. The CDR3 extends over 13 amino acids. The V gene's germline CDR1 is MNHEY and CDR2 SMNVEV (reference sequence). Trimming pared 4 bases from V and 3 bases from J, leaving 10 bases between.

DNA for the CDR3: TGTGCCAGCAGCTTACGACTAGCGGGAGGGTCAGATACGCAGTATTTT. Its translation: CASSLRLAGGSDTQYF. The chain carries TRBV7-3 and TRBJ2-3; 14 bases match TRBD2. The CDR3 is 16 amino acids. Germline V gene data show CDR1 as SGHTA and CDR2 as FQGTGA. J gave up 4 bases and V 2 bases, and 2 bases lay outside the gene matches.

The chain combines TRBV9 with TRBJ1-1; D is unresolved. CDR3 length equals 14 residues. V lost 0 bases, J lost 0 bases, and 6 bases lay in between. Germline CDR1 is SGDLS and CDR2 is YYNGEE. The CDR3 coding sequence is TGTGCCAGCAGCGTAGCAGGTATGAACACTGAAGCTTTCTTT. This gives the protein CASSVAGMNTEAFF.

The chain has TRBV10-3 and TRBJ2-5, with 11 bases fitting TRBD1. Germline V CDR1 and CDR2: ENHRY, SYGVKD. V gave up 6 bases and J gave up 5 bases; unmatched junction bases: 5. The CDR3 extends over 14 amino acids. The CDR3: CAISGQGAEETQYF. The CDR3 DNA is TGTGCCATCAGCGGACAGGGGGCTGAGGAGACCCAGTACTTC.

DNA for the CDR3: TGTGCCAGCAGCTTAGAAGGGAGCACTGAAGCTTTCTTT. This encodes CASSLEGSTEAFF. The genes are TRBV11-2 and TRBJ1-1, with unresolved D. Trimming left V 0 bases short and J 4 bases short, with 6 bases between. CDR3 length: 13 residues. The germline V gene has CDR1 SGHAT and CDR2 FQNNGV.

The chain couples TRBV4-3 to TRBJ2-7; a possible D gene is TRBD2 (6 bases). The CDR3 runs 16 residues. Trimming stripped 0 bases from V and 5 bases from J, with 17 bases between. Germline CDR1 is LGHNA and CDR2 is YSLEER. The CDR3 nucleotides are TGCGCCAGCAGCCAAGACCCGGCTAGCGCGCGTGACGAGCAGTACTTC. The encoded protein is CASSQDPASARDEQYF.

This chain links TRBV28 with TRBJ1-1, with TRBD1 as a possible D gene (5 bases). Deletions cut 7 bases from V and 0 bases from J, with 15 bases between. The germline V gene encodes CDR1 MDHEN and CDR2 SYDVKM. The CDR3 sequence is 15 residues long. In DNA, the CDR3 is TGTGCCAGCACCCCAGGGTTTCCTATGAACACTGAAGCTTTCTTT. This encodes CASTPGFPMNTEAFF.

The V call is TRBV27, the J call TRBJ2-1; 8 positions agree with TRBD2. In germline, CDR1 is MNHEY, CDR2 SMNVEV (reference sequence). J was trimmed by 2 bases and V by 5 bases; bases with no gene match: 8. The CDR3 is made up of 16 amino acids. The DNA of the CDR3 is TGTGCCAGCAGTCTCTTATTAGCGGGACCCTACAATGAGCAGTTCTTC. Protein product: CASSLLLAGPYNEQFF.

The chain couples TRBV5-4 to TRBJ2-7; 10 nucleotides align to TRBD1. After removal of 4 bases from V and 4 bases from J, the junction contained 8 bases not matched to a gene. This CDR3 region has 15 residues. Germline CDR1 reads SGHNT; CDR2 reads YYREEE (reference sequence). CDR3 in DNA: TGTGCCAGCAGCCCGACCGGGACAGGGGTTTACGAGCAGTACTTC. Protein: CASSPTGTGVYEQYF.

This chain joins TRBV5-1 and TRBJ2-3; 9 nucleotides agree with TRBD1. Germline CDR1 and CDR2: SGHRS and YFSETQ. The CDR3 loop spans 15 amino acids. V trimming: 3 bases; J trimming: 4 bases; junction bases outside the gene matches: 6. CDR3 sequence reads: CASSSDRGTSDTQYF. The CDR3 DNA follows: TGCGCCAGCAGCTCTGACAGGGGGACCTCAGATACGCAGTATTTT.

The chain is built from TRBV5-4 and TRBJ2-2; D perhaps matches TRBD2 (5 bases). This CDR3 spans 14 amino acids. The germline V and J ends were trimmed by 0 bases and 11 bases, with 14 bases remaining between them. CDR1 and CDR2 (germline): SGHNT, YYREEE (reference sequence). CDR3 nucleotide sequence: TGTGCCAGCAGCTTGGTGTCCGCCCCGGGAGAGCTGTTTTTT. Translation gives CASSLVSAPGELFF.

The chain recombines TRBV29-1 with TRBJ2-5; TRBD2 might be the D (5 bases). The V and J ends lost 5 bases and 1 base respectively, with 8 bases between them. The germline V gene has CDR1 SQVTM and CDR2 ANQGSEA. CDR3 length equals 12 residues. The CDR3 sequence: CSVSSGQETQYF. In nucleotides, the CDR3 is TGCAGCGTTTCAAGCGGCCAAGAGACCCAGTACTTC. Full variable domain (remainder filled in from reference TRBV29-1 and TRBJ2-5): SAVISQKPSRDICQRGTSLTIQCQVDSQVTMMFWYRQQPGQSLTLIATANQGSEATYESGFVIDKFPISRPNLTFSTLTVSNMSPEDSSIYLCSVSSGQETQYFGPGTRLLVL.

This chain joins TRBV9 and TRBJ2-5, with D perhaps matching TRBD2 (5 bases). Germline V gives CDR1 SGDLS, CDR2 YYNGEE. V lost 0 bases and J 7 bases, leaving 13 bases between the germline ends. The CDR3 has 14 amino acids. Written as DNA, the CDR3 is TGTGCCAGCAGCGTAGGCAGCGGCTTCGGGACCCAGTACTTC. The encoded protein is CASSVGSGFGTQYF.

This chain links TRBV29-1 with TRBJ2-1, with D possibly matching TRBD1 (5 bases). Germline CDR1 is SQVTM and CDR2 is ANQGSEA. Trimming stripped 6 bases from V and 2 bases from J, with 14 bases between. CDR3 length: 14 residues. The DNA of the CDR3 is TGCAGCGTCTATTACAGGATGACCTACAATGAGCAGTTCTTC. It encodes CSVYYRMTYNEQFF.

This rearrangement joins TRBV6-5 to TRBJ1-2; perhaps TRBD1 as D (5 bases). V lost 1 base and J lost 2, with 8 bases in between. The CDR3 consists of 14 residues. Germline V lookup: CDR1 MNHEY, CDR2 SVGAGI. CDR3 nucleotides: TGTGCCAGCAGTTACTGGGGCGAGAACTATGGCTACACCTTC. Protein: CASSYWGENYGYTF.

The rearrangement links TRBV4-1 to TRBJ2-5; TRBD1 aligns across 9 bases. Trimming cost V 2 bases and J 4 bases; bases outside gene matches: 8. This CDR3 comprises 16 residues. Germline assignment: CDR1 MGHRA and CDR2 YSYEKL. For the CDR3, the DNA is TGCGCCAGCAGCCAACCCAAACAGGGGGCCTTAGAGACCCAGTACTTC. Translated: CASSQPKQGALETQYF.

The rearrangement links TRBV29-1 to TRBJ1-1, with TRBD1 as a possible D gene (6 bases). Germline V gene sequence: CDR1 SQVTM, CDR2 ANQGSEA. V was clipped by 0 bases and J by 1 base, with 9 bases between them. The CDR3 contains 14 residues. This CDR3 is CSVEDDRWNTEAFF. The CDR3 nucleotides read TGCAGCGTTGAAGATGACAGGTGGAACACTGAAGCTTTCTTT.